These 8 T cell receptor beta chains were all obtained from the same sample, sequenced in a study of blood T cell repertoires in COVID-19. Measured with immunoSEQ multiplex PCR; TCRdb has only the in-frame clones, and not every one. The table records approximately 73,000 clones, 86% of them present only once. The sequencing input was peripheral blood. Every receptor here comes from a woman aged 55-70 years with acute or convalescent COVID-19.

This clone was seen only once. DNA of the CDR3: TGTGCCAGCAGCTTACAGGGGGCGAAGAACAATGAGCAGTTCTTC. Protein sequence: CASSLQGAKNNEQFF. The chain couples TRBV7-2 to TRBJ2-1, with 8 bases fitting TRBD1. The V gene end was trimmed by 2 bases and the J gene end by 5 bases; junction bases not matched to a gene: 5. This CDR3 spans 15 amino acids. Per germline, CDR1 SGHTA and CDR2 FQGNSA.

CDR3 in amino acids: CATEAQNGDGYTF. The CDR3 coding sequence is TGTGCCACGGAGGCTCAAAACGGAGATGGCTACACCTTC. The rearrangement uses TRBV24-1 and TRBJ1-2; D is uncertain. The germline V gene has CDR1 KGHDR and CDR2 SFDVKD. This CDR3 has 13 amino acids. Trimming removed 10 bases at V and 6 bases at J, with 17 bases between.

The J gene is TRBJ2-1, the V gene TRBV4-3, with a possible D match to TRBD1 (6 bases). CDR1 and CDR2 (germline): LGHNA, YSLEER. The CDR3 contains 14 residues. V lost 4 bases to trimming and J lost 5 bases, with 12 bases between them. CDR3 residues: CASSLANRDNEQFF. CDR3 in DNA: TGCGCCAGCAGCCTTGCAAACAGGGACAATGAGCAGTTCTTC.

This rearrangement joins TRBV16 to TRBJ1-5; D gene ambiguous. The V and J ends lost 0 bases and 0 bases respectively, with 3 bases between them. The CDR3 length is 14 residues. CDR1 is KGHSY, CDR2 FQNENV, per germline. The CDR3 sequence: CASSQSYSNQPQHF. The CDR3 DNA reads TGTGCCAGCAGCCAATCTTATAGCAATCAGCCCCAGCATTTT. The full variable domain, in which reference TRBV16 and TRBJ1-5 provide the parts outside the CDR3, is GEEVAQTPKHLVRGEGQKAKLYCAPIKGHSYVFWYQQVLKNEFKFLISFQNENVFDETGMPKERFSAKCLPNSPCSLEIQATKLEDSAVYFCASSQSYSNQPQHFGDGTRLSIL.

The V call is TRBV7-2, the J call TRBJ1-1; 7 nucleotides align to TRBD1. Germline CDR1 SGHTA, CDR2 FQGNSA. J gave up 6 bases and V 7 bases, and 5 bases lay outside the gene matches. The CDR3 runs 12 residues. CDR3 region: CASKWTGAEAFF. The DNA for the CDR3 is TGTGCCAGCAAATGGACAGGAGCTGAAGCTTTCTTT.

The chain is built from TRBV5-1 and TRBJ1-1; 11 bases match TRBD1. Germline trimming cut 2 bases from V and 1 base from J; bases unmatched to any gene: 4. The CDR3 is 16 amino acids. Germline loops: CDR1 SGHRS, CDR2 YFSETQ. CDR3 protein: CASSFGQGAGNTEAFF. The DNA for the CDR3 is TGCGCCAGCAGCTTCGGACAGGGGGCAGGGAACACTGAAGCTTTCTTT.

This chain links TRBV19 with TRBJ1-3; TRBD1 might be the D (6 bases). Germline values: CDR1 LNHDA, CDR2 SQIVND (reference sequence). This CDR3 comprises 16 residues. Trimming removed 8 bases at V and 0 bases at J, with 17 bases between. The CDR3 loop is CASESPGHNSGNTIYF. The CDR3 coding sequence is TGTGCCAGTGAAAGCCCGGGACATAACTCTGGAAACACCATATATTTT.

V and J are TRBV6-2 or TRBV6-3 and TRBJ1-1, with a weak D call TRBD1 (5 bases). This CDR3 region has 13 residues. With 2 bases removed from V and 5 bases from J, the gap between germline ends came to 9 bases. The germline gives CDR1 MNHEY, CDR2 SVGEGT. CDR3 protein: CASSYRGRTEAFF. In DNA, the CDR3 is TGTGCCAGCAGTTACCGGGGGAGGACTGAAGCTTTCTTT.